This TCR beta chain is from a study of blood T cells in healthy people across ages. A second PCR, run for roughly 7 to 12 cycles, used a sample-barcoded 5' primer plus a J-beta primer mix. MiXCR, run by TCRdb on the 5' RACE reads, gives a single entry per CDR3 protein. The sample yields some 1.4 million distinct CDR3 sequences, 42% seen once. General study points: Older individuals had lower TCR beta diversity per million T cells (the decline was roughly linear). The study lacked donor CMV status, which possibly confounded expanded clonotype changes.

Note on this clonotype: Its specificity is unknown.

Roughly 10 milliliters of peripheral blood were drawn from each donor. Sequenced: blood. This sequence originates from a woman younger than 30 in good health.

The CDR3 bases are TGTGCCAGCAGTGAGGGGAGAAATGAGCAGTTCTTC. Amino acids: CASSEGRNEQFF. This rearrangement joins TRBV6-1 to TRBJ2-1; D may be TRBD2 (5 bases). This CDR3 is 12 amino acids long. Between the trimmed V and J ends, which lost 3 bases and 7 bases, there was a span of 7 bases. Germline CDR1 is MNHNS and CDR2 is SASEGT.